Presented here are 5 T cell receptor beta chains from one specimen sequenced in a study of blood T cell repertoires in COVID-19 (dated by TCRdb to about 2020). Libraries came from the immunoSEQ multiplex PCR assay. TCRdb stores this immuneACCESS table with in-frame sequences only. Part of the clones is absent; in the studies checked, under half of the shortfall reflects unresolved V genes, and no reason is known for the rest. Across this sample there are some 180,000 clones, with approximately 80% seen only once. Of the sample, around 13% falls within the top ten clones. The sequenced sample consisted of peripheral blood. The receptors were gathered from a human donor in a cohort sampled during active COVID-19.

This clone occurred once. This chain links TRBV7-9 with TRBJ1-1; no clear D. V lost 4 bases, J lost 5 bases, and 8 bases lay in between. The germline V gene has CDR1 SEHNR and CDR2 FQNEAQ (reference sequence). The CDR3 spans 12 residues. The CDR3 loop is CASSSFITEAFF. For the CDR3, the DNA is TGTGCCAGCAGCTCTTTTATTACTGAAGCTTTCTTT.

The V and J genes are TRBV5-1 and TRBJ1-4, with D unresolved. Germline CDR1 and CDR2: SGHRS and YFSETQ. CDR3 length equals 15 residues. Trimming pared 6 bases from V and 3 bases from J, leaving 15 bases between. CDR3 in amino acids: CASTPNPGPNEKLFF. CDR3 sequence (DNA): TGCGCCAGCACTCCCAATCCTGGGCCTAATGAAAAACTGTTTTTT.

The CDR3 coding sequence is TGCAGTGCTAGTCCTACTGGGGCCAACGTCCTGACTTTC. It is translated as CSASPTGANVLTF. The genes are TRBV20-1 and TRBJ2-6; D is unresolved. V was pared by 3 bases and J by 2 bases, with 5 bases between. Germline V gene sequence: CDR1 DFQATT, CDR2 SNEGSKA (reference sequence). This CDR3 has 13 residues.

The chain couples TRBV7-9 to TRBJ1-5; 8 bases are a match to TRBD1. V dropped 6 bases and J dropped 7; count of bases not matched to a gene: 5. CDR1 is SEHNR, CDR2 FQNEAQ, per germline (reference sequence). This CDR3 region has 13 residues. The CDR3 DNA is TGTGCCAGCAGTTGGACAGGGCGGCAGCCCCAGCATTTT. This gives the protein CASSWTGRQPQHF.

The chain has TRBV19 and TRBJ1-4, with a weak D call TRBD1 (5 bases). Deletions cut 7 bases from V and 4 bases from J, with 19 bases between. Germline V gene lookup returns CDR1 LNHDA and CDR2 SQIVND (reference sequence). CDR3 size: 16 residues. The CDR3 reads CASKSRALLLNEKLFF. CDR3 sequence (DNA): TGTGCCAGTAAGAGCAGGGCCCTCCTTCTTAATGAAAAACTGTTTTTT. Together with reference TRBV19 and TRBJ1-4, the CDR3 gives the full variable domain: DGGITQSPKYLFRKEGQNVTLSCEQNLNHDAMYWYRQDPGQGLRLIYYSQIVNDFQKGDIAEGYSVSREKKESFPLTVTSAQKNPTAFYLCASKSRALLLNEKLFFGSGTQLSVL.